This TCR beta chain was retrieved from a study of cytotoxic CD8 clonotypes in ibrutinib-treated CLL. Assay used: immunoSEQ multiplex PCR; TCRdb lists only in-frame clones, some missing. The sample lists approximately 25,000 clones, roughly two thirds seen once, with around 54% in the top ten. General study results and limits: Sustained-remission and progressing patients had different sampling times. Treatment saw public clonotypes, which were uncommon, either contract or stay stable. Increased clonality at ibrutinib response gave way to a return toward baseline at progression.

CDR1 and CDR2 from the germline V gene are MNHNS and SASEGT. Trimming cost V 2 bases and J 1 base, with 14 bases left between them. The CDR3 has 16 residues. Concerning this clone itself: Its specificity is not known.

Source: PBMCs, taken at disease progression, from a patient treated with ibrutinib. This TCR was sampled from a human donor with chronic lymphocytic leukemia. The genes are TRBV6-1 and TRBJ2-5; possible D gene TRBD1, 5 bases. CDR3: CASSEFQGRGQETQYF. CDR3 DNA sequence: TGTGCCAGCAGTGAATTCCAGGGAAGGGGCCAAGAGACCCAGTACTTC.